This T cell receptor (beta chain) was sequenced during a study of Tregs in tolerant kidney transplant recipients. With regard to this clone: Its antigen is unknown.

TCRdb's copy holds only in-frame clones and misses some; the assay was immunoSEQ multiplex PCR. The sample lists about 44,000 clones; roughly 95% were seen once. Trimming pared 5 bases from V and 3 bases from J, leaving 7 bases between. The germline gives CDR1 GTSNPN, CDR2 SVGIG (reference sequence). This CDR3 is built from 12 residues. The chain recombines TRBV30 with TRBJ2-2; D gene unclear. The sample was Tregs from blood cultured with allogeneic cells. The receptor's source is a human donor in good health. CDR3 protein: CAWGQYTGELFF. The CDR3 coding sequence is TGTGCCTGGGGGCAGTACACCGGGGAGCTGTTTTTT.